Each of the 6 T cell receptor beta chains below was sequenced from the same sample in a study of cytotoxic CD8 clonotypes in ibrutinib-treated CLL (dated by TCRdb to about 2021). The sample's time point label is to be understood as: approximately twelve months on ibrutinib. Libraries came from the immunoSEQ multiplex PCR assay. Here the immuneACCESS table is served through TCRdb, limited to in-frame sequences with V and J called. Missing clones are a known gap in these copies; in checked studies unresolved V genes cover under half, and the rest lacks a known reason. In this sample the table shows roughly 60,000 clones, approximately 71% of which occur a single time. Clones ranked in the top ten supply around 45% of the sample. Sequencing used PBMCs, obtained after 12 months of ibrutinib treatment. These receptors were collected from a human donor with chronic lymphocytic leukemia.

This chain uses TRBV28 with TRBJ1-4; D gene uncertain. The length of the CDR3 is 16 residues. Per germline, CDR1 MDHEN and CDR2 SYDVKM. Trimming took off 4 bases at V and 0 bases at J, with 12 bases between the two ends. Here the CDR3 DNA reads TGTGCCAGCAGTTCCCCAAATAGGGCAACTAATGAAAAACTGTTTTTT. Translation: CASSSPNRATNEKLFF.

The chain employs TRBV30 and TRBJ2-1; D is unclear. V gave up 0 bases and J gave up 10 bases, with 16 bases separating them. CDR3 length: 14 residues. Germline V gives CDR1 GTSNPN, CDR2 SVGIG (reference sequence). The CDR3 DNA follows: TGTGCCTGGAGTGTAAACTTGTTTCGGATCGAGCAGTTCTTC. It translates to CAWSVNLFRIEQFF.

The rearrangement joins TRBV6-5 to TRBJ2-7; no reliable D call. The V end lost 5 bases, the J end lost 4 bases, and 6 bases lay between the germline ends. From germline, CDR1 is MNHEY and CDR2 SVGAGI. The CDR3 loop spans 11 amino acids. CDR3 amino acids: CASSTTYEQYF. In DNA form, the CDR3 reads TGTGCCAGCAGTACCACTTACGAGCAGTACTTC.

The chain joins TRBV29-1 to TRBJ1-5, with 8 bases identical to TRBD1. The ends lost 4 bases at V and 5 bases at J; junction bases unmatched: 4. Germline V lookup: CDR1 SQVTM, CDR2 ANQGSEA. This CDR3 region has 13 residues. In DNA form, the CDR3 reads TGCAGCGTTGGGACAGGGAGGGATCAGCCCCAGCATTTT. Protein: CSVGTGRDQPQHF.

The rearrangement joins TRBV7-9 to TRBJ1-4, with a tentative D call TRBD1 (5 bases). Germline V gene sequence: CDR1 SEHNR, CDR2 FQNEAQ (reference sequence). The germline V and J ends were trimmed by 0 bases and 1 base, with 12 bases remaining between them. The CDR3 runs to 17 residues. The CDR3 DNA sequence: TGTGCCAGCAGCTTAGCTACCGGGACTCAAACTAATGAAAAACTGTTTTTT. This sequence encodes CASSLATGTQTNEKLFF.

This clone occurred a few times. V gene TRBV19 combines with J gene TRBJ2-5, with a tentative D call TRBD2 (6 bases). Trimming cost V 7 bases and J 1 base, with 19 bases left between them. Germline V gene sequence: CDR1 LNHDA, CDR2 SQIVND (reference sequence). This CDR3 comprises 16 residues. The CDR3, as DNA: TGTGCCAGTACCCTGTGGAGGGACCCAACCCAAGAGACCCAGTACTTC. Translating gives CASTLWRDPTQETQYF.